A selection of T cell receptor beta chains follows, all from one sample in a study of cytomegalovirus exposure and HLA in healthy donors. TCRdb's copy holds only in-frame clones and misses some; the assay was immunoSEQ multiplex PCR. The sample has roughly 110,000 clones, 81% seen once. The sample taken for sequencing was PBMCs. Receptors originate from a man aged 25-45 years in good health and CMV-seronegative. The CDR3 runs from the conserved cysteine through the conserved F or W. The D gene is left open where the match is weak. Size tells how often a clone was seen (once, few, many) or the class of an expanded clone, and some rows leave it out.

D: NA; size: NA; V: TRBV7-9; J: TRBJ1-2; DNA: TGTGCCAGCAGCTTAGCGTGGGGGCCTAACTATGGCTACACCTTC; CDR3: CASSLAWGPNYGYTF
D: TRBD1; size: NA; V: TRBV7-9; J: TRBJ1-5; DNA: TGTGCCAGCAGCGGGACAGGGGATAGCAATCAGCCCCAGCATTTT; CDR3: CASSGTGDSNQPQHF
D: TRBD2; size: NA; V: TRBV7-6; J: TRBJ2-3; DNA: TGTGCCAGCAGCTCCTGGACTAGCGGAACGGATACGCAGTATTTT; CDR3: CASSSWTSGTDTQYF
D: TRBD1; size: NA; V: TRBV7-2; J: TRBJ1-4; DNA: TGTGCCAGCAGCTTAGGATTCTTTGCACAGGGGGTTGAAAAACTGTTTTTT; CDR3: CASSLGFFAQGVEKLFF
D: TRBD1; size: NA; V: TRBV11-3; J: TRBJ1-1; DNA: TGTGCCAGCAGCCTGACAGGGGGGCAAACTGAAGCTTTCTTT; CDR3: CASSLTGGQTEAFF
D: NA; size: NA; V: TRBV19; J: TRBJ1-2; DNA: TGTGCCAGTAGTGAGGACTATGGCTACACCTTC; CDR3: CASSEDYGYTF
D: NA; size: NA; V: TRBV6-4; J: TRBJ2-1; DNA: TGTGCCAGCAGTCCGTCTAGCAGGGGCAATGAGCAGTTCTTC; CDR3: CASSPSSRGNEQFF
D: TRBD1; size: NA; V: TRBV5-1; J: TRBJ2-1; DNA: TGCGCCAGCAGCTGGGATTGGACAGGGCTAGGGAATGAGCAGTTCTTC; CDR3: CASSWDWTGLGNEQFF
D: NA; size: NA; V: TRBV5-1; J: TRBJ2-5; DNA: TGCGCCAGCACCCTTCAAGAGACCCAGTACTTC; CDR3: CASTLQETQYF
D: NA; size: NA; V: TRBV19; J: TRBJ1-2; DNA: TGTGCCAGTAGTGAGGCCTTCTATGGCTACACCTTC; CDR3: CASSEAFYGYTF
D: TRBD1; size: few; V: TRBV4-1; J: TRBJ1-3; DNA: TGCGCCAGCAGCCAGGTTGTCGACAGGGGCTCTGGAAACACCATATATTTT; CDR3: CASSQVVDRGSGNTIYF
D: TRBD1; size: NA; V: TRBV27; J: TRBJ2-7; DNA: TGTGCCAGCAGCTCACAGGGGGCGGTCAACGAGCAGTACTTC; CDR3: CASSSQGAVNEQYF
D: NA; size: NA; V: TRBV15; J: TRBJ2-5; DNA: TGTGCCACCAGCAGAGAGCGGACAGTGTACCAAGAGACCCAGTACTTC; CDR3: CATSRERTVYQETQYF
D: NA; size: NA; V: TRBV6-5; J: TRBJ2-2; DNA: TGTGCCAGCAGGACCGGGACAATCACCGGGGAGCTGTTTTTT; CDR3: CASRTGTITGELFF
D: NA; size: NA; V: TRBV6-5; J: TRBJ2-6; DNA: TGTGCCAGCAGCCCACAGGGGGCCAACGTCCTGACTTTC; CDR3: CASSPQGANVLTF
D: NA; size: NA; V: TRBV25-1; J: TRBJ1-2; DNA: TGTGCCAGCAGTGAATATACCGGGGGAGGCTACACCTTC; CDR3: CASSEYTGGGYTF
D: NA; size: NA; V: TRBV30; J: TRBJ1-5; DNA: TGTGCCTGGAGTAGGGAGGGCCAGCCCCAGCATTTT; CDR3: CAWSREGQPQHF
D: NA; size: NA; V: TRBV4-1; J: TRBJ1-1; DNA: TGCGCCAGCAGCCACCTCAACTTAGCGGATGAAGCTTTCTTT; CDR3: CASSHLNLADEAFF
D: TRBD2; size: NA; V: TRBV10-2; J: TRBJ2-1; DNA: TGCGCCAGCTCAACACCCGGGGGGTACAATGAGCAGTTCTTC; CDR3: CASSTPGGYNEQFF
D: TRBD2; size: few; V: TRBV6-1; J: TRBJ2-3; DNA: TGTGCCAGCAGTGAAGGGGGGAGGGTCACAGATACGCAGTATTTT; CDR3: CASSEGGRVTDTQYF
D: TRBD1; size: NA; V: TRBV5-1; J: TRBJ1-5; DNA: TGCGCCAGCAGCCTGACAGGGGGTTGGAATCAGCCCCAGCATTTT; CDR3: CASSLTGGWNQPQHF
D: NA; size: NA; V: TRBV19; J: TRBJ2-5; DNA: TGTGCCAGTACTGCCAGGGGCCAAGAGACCCAGTACTTC; CDR3: CASTARGQETQYF
D: NA; size: NA; V: TRBV18; J: TRBJ2-2; DNA: TGTGCCAGCTCCCCACCAGGGGACACCGGGGAGCTGTTTTTT; CDR3: CASSPPGDTGELFF
D: NA; size: NA; V: TRBV29-1; J: TRBJ2-2; DNA: TGCAGCGCCCAATGGGGCCGGGAGCTGTTTTTT; CDR3: CSAQWGRELFF
D: TRBD1; size: NA; V: TRBV4-1; J: TRBJ2-7; DNA: TGCGCCAGCAGCCCCGACGGACAGGGGACCTACGAGCAGTACTTC; CDR3: CASSPDGQGTYEQYF
D: NA; size: NA; V: TRBV25-1; J: TRBJ2-1; DNA: TGTGCCAGCAGTGTGTCGAGATATTCCTACAATGAGCAGTTCTTC; CDR3: CASSVSRYSYNEQFF
D: NA; size: NA; V: TRBV7-8; J: TRBJ1-2; DNA: TGTGCCAGCAGCTTCGACAGTGACTATGGCTACACCTTC; CDR3: CASSFDSDYGYTF
D: NA; size: NA; V: TRBV20-1; J: TRBJ2-3; DNA: TGCAGTGCTAGTGATAGTACGCAGTATTTT; CDR3: CSASDSTQYF
D: TRBD1; size: NA; V: TRBV29-1; J: TRBJ1-2; DNA: TGCAGCGGCCTTCGGGACAGCGGTACATTTACCTTC; CDR3: CSGLRDSGTFTF
D: NA; size: NA; V: TRBV5-1; J: TRBJ1-2; DNA: TGCGCCAGCAGCACAAAGTTGGGACAAGTTATTGATGGCTACACCTTC; CDR3: CASSTKLGQVIDGYTF
D: TRBD2; size: NA; V: TRBV9; J: TRBJ2-7; DNA: TGTGCCAGCAGCCGAGCGGGAGGTCCTTCCTACGAGCAGTACTTC; CDR3: CASSRAGGPSYEQYF
D: TRBD2; size: few; V: TRBV9; J: TRBJ2-5; DNA: TGTGCCAGCGCCGGCGGGGGGATGAAGACCCAGTACTTC; CDR3: CASAGGGMKTQYF
D: NA; size: once; V: TRBV28; J: TRBJ1-1; DNA: TGTGCCAGCAGTTCTGCGGTTCCCGGTGAAGCTTTCTTT; CDR3: CASSSAVPGEAFF
D: NA; size: NA; V: TRBV2; J: TRBJ1-1; DNA: TGTGCCAGCAGTGAGGAGGACACACTAGCGGGAGCTTTCTTT; CDR3: CASSEEDTLAGAFF
D: TRBD2; size: NA; V: TRBV4-2; J: TRBJ2-1; DNA: TGTGCCAGCAGCCATCTGGGTGCGGGAGATTTACCTGAGCAGTTCTTC; CDR3: CASSHLGAGDLPEQFF
D: TRBD1; size: NA; V: TRBV7-9; J: TRBJ2-1; DNA: TGTGCCAGCAGCAAGACAGGGGGTCCCTACAATGAGCAGTTCTTC; CDR3: CASSKTGGPYNEQFF
D: NA; size: NA; V: TRBV7-9; J: TRBJ1-5; DNA: TGTGCCAGCAGCTTAGACTATAGCAATCAGCCCCAGCATTTT; CDR3: CASSLDYSNQPQHF
D: NA; size: NA; V: TRBV9; J: TRBJ2-1; DNA: TGTGCCAGCAGCGTAGAGGCGGGGAGTTACAATGAGCAGTTCTTC; CDR3: CASSVEAGSYNEQFF
D: NA; size: NA; V: TRBV6-1; J: TRBJ1-2; DNA: TGTGCCAGCAGTGAAGTCGGTACCGGGTCAGGCTACACCTTC; CDR3: CASSEVGTGSGYTF
D: TRBD2; size: NA; V: TRBV6-5; J: TRBJ2-1; DNA: TGTGCCAGCAGTTACTCGAGCGGGAGCTCCTACAATGAGCAGTTCTTC; CDR3: CASSYSSGSSYNEQFF
D: NA; size: NA; V: TRBV27; J: TRBJ2-1; DNA: TGTGCCAGCAGTTCAGGACTACAGGCATATGAGCAGTTCTTC; CDR3: CASSSGLQAYEQFF
D: TRBD1; size: NA; V: TRBV23-1; J: TRBJ2-7; DNA: TGCGCCAGCGGGAACGACCGGGACAGGGGACCCTACGAGCAGTACTTC; CDR3: CASGNDRDRGPYEQYF
D: NA; size: NA; V: TRBV30; J: TRBJ2-3; DNA: TGTGCCTGGAGGATTAGGGGGAGCCCCCGCCCCACAGATACGCAGTATTTT; CDR3: CAWRIRGSPRPTDTQYF
D: TRBD2; size: NA; V: TRBV4-2; J: TRBJ2-1; DNA: TGTGCCAGCAGCCAGCAACAGGGGACTAGCGGACGTCGACCCACTCGGGATGAGCAGTTCTTC; CDR3: CASSQQQGTSGRRPTRDEQFF
D: NA; size: few; V: TRBV6-1; J: TRBJ1-5; DNA: TGTGCCAGCAGTGGCCGTACCCCAGATTACAGGACCAATCAGCCCCAGCATTTT; CDR3: CASSGRTPDYRTNQPQHF
D: NA; size: NA; V: TRBV18; J: TRBJ1-1; DNA: TGTGCCAGCTCACCACTGCTTGGGACACCCGTCGGGACTGAAGCTTTCTTT; CDR3: CASSPLLGTPVGTEAFF
D: TRBD1; size: NA; V: TRBV9; J: TRBJ1-5; DNA: TGTGCCAGCAGCTTACTACCAGGGGGCGGCAATCAGCCCCAGCATTTT; CDR3: CASSLLPGGGNQPQHF